This is a list of T cell receptor beta chains from one sample in a study of graft-versus-host responses after intestinal transplantation. Repertoires were generated with immunoSEQ multiplex PCR, while TCRdb's copy carries only in-frame clones and drops some. This sample has some 86,000 clones, with around 90% found just once. These receptors' antigens are unknown. The sequenced sample was unstimulated CD4+ T cells sorted from spleen or lymph node cells, obtained before transplant. All receptors derive from a human donor who was the organ donor for an intestinal transplant. Each CDR3 is given with its conserved first and last residue. D genes are given only for firm matches. The listing skips clone size in some rows; elsewhere it reads once, few, many or a size class.

J: TRBJ1-5; size: -; D: -; V: TRBV28; DNA: TGTGCCAGCACCGAGGTTGGGGCCCTTCAGCCCCAGCATTTT; CDR3: CASTEVGALQPQHF
J: TRBJ1-4; size: -; D: -; V: TRBV7-9; DNA: TGTGCCAGCAGCTGGGGGCGCGGCAGGGACGAAAAACTGTTTTTT; CDR3: CASSWGRGRDEKLFF
J: TRBJ2-5; size: -; D: -; V: TRBV5-4; DNA: TGTGCCAGCAGCTTGGCGACAGGGAGGCGAGAGACCCAGTACTTC; CDR3: CASSLATGRRETQYF
J: TRBJ2-5; size: -; D: -; V: TRBV19; DNA: TGTGCCAGTAGTATGAACAGTCGGGAGACCCAGTACTTC; CDR3: CASSMNSRETQYF
J: TRBJ1-1; size: -; D: -; V: TRBV7-2; DNA: TGTGCCAGCAGCCGGAGTACGAGGGAAACTGAAGCTTTCTTT; CDR3: CASSRSTRETEAFF
J: TRBJ2-1; size: few; D: TRBD2; V: TRBV6-6; DNA: TGTGCCAGCAGTTCCTTACTAGCGGGGACCTACAATGAGCAGTTCTTC; CDR3: CASSSLLAGTYNEQFF
J: TRBJ2-5; size: -; D: -; V: TRBV5-1; DNA: TGCGCCAGCAGCTTGACAGGGTCTCAAGAGACCCAGTACTTC; CDR3: CASSLTGSQETQYF
J: TRBJ1-2; size: -; D: -; V: TRBV28; DNA: TGTGCCAGCAGGGCCAGGGGAGAGGGGAACTATGGCTACACCTTC; CDR3: CASRARGEGNYGYTF
J: TRBJ1-4; size: -; D: -; V: TRBV30; DNA: TGTGCCTGGAGTGTACTGGGGGGAACTAATGAAAAACTGTTTTTT; CDR3: CAWSVLGGTNEKLFF
J: TRBJ1-1; size: few; D: TRBD1; V: TRBV5-6; DNA: TGTGCCAGCAGCTTTTTTGACAGGGTTGATTTCGCTTTCTTT; CDR3: CASSFFDRVDFAFF
J: TRBJ2-5; size: -; D: TRBD2; V: TRBV30; DNA: TGTGCCTGGAGTATCCTAGCGGGGCACCAAGAGACCCAGTACTTC; CDR3: CAWSILAGHQETQYF
J: TRBJ2-7; size: once; D: TRBD2; V: TRBV14; DNA: TGTGCCAGCAGCCCCCACCTCCGTGGGACTAGCGGGGGCTACTACGAGCAGTACTTC; CDR3: CASSPHLRGTSGGYYEQYF
J: TRBJ1-5; size: -; D: -; V: TRBV7-3; DNA: TGTGCCAGCAGCTTCCAGGGTGGGGGCAATCAGCCCCAGCATTTT; CDR3: CASSFQGGGNQPQHF
J: TRBJ2-1; size: -; D: -; V: TRBV12-5; DNA: TGTGCTAGTGGTTTGGCCTCCGGGGAACGTTCCTACAATGAGCAGTTCTTC; CDR3: CASGLASGERSYNEQFF
J: TRBJ1-6; size: -; D: TRBD1; V: TRBV6-5; DNA: TGTGCCAGCAGTTCGGACAGGGGGGGTGTTGTTTCACCCCTCCACTTT; CDR3: CASSSDRGGVVSPLHF
J: TRBJ2-3; size: -; D: TRBD2; V: TRBV30; DNA: TGTGCCTGGACACGGACTAGCGGGGGGCCAGATACGCAGTATTTT; CDR3: CAWTRTSGGPDTQYF
J: TRBJ1-4; size: -; D: -; V: TRBV5-8; DNA: TGTGCCAGCAGCTTCATCAGGGTAACTAATGAAAAACTGTTTTTT; CDR3: CASSFIRVTNEKLFF
J: TRBJ2-7; size: -; D: TRBD2; V: TRBV10-3; DNA: TGTGCCATCAGTGAGTCGGGACTAGAGTCTATCGAGCAGTACTTC; CDR3: CAISESGLESIEQYF
J: TRBJ2-2; size: -; D: -; V: TRBV4-1; DNA: TGCGCCAGCAGCCAAGAAGGAGGGCCCGGGGAGCTGTTTTTT; CDR3: CASSQEGGPGELFF
J: TRBJ2-1; size: -; D: -; V: TRBV6-5; DNA: TGTGCCAGCAACTCTAACGTGGGGGCCAATGAGCAGTTCTTC; CDR3: CASNSNVGANEQFF
J: TRBJ2-4; size: -; D: TRBD2; V: TRBV4-3; DNA: TGCGCCAGCAGCCAAGTCGGGGGGTACGCCAAAAACATTCAGTACTTC; CDR3: CASSQVGGYAKNIQYF
J: TRBJ2-1; size: -; D: TRBD2; V: TRBV7-3; DNA: TGTGCCAGCAGCTTACTCTCGGGGACTAGTATTAAGAATGAGCAGTTCTTC; CDR3: CASSLLSGTSIKNEQFF
J: TRBJ1-5; size: -; D: -; V: TRBV7-9; DNA: TGTGCCAGCAGCTTAAAACGGGGCAATCAGCCCCAGCATTTT; CDR3: CASSLKRGNQPQHF
J: TRBJ2-5; size: -; D: TRBD1; V: TRBV11-2; DNA: TGTGCCAGCAGCTTAGGCCAGGGGGTGCCGTCCGGGCAGTACTTC; CDR3: CASSLGQGVPSGQYF
J: TRBJ2-7; size: -; D: TRBD1; V: TRBV27; DNA: TGTGCCAGCCGACGGGACAGGGGGACCTACGAGCAGTACTTC; CDR3: CASRRDRGTYEQYF
J: TRBJ1-4; size: -; D: TRBD1; V: TRBV2; DNA: TGTGCCAGCAGTCCCAGGGGGCGGGATTTCAATGAAAAACTGTTTTTT; CDR3: CASSPRGRDFNEKLFF
J: TRBJ2-3; size: -; D: TRBD2; V: TRBV12-5; DNA: TGTGCTAGTGGTTTGGGAAGACTAGCGGGAGACACAGATACGCAGTATTTT; CDR3: CASGLGRLAGDTDTQYF
J: TRBJ2-3; size: few; D: -; V: TRBV29-1; DNA: TGCAGCGTTGATAAGCAGGGCGGTACGCAGTATTTT; CDR3: CSVDKQGGTQYF
J: TRBJ1-2; size: -; D: -; V: TRBV6-5; DNA: TGTGCCAGCAGTTACTCGCTCAGGGCGAGCGGCTACACCTTC; CDR3: CASSYSLRASGYTF
J: TRBJ1-2; size: -; D: -; V: TRBV7-2; DNA: TGTGCCAGCAGCTCCTTTCGGCGGAACTATGGCTACACCTTC; CDR3: CASSSFRRNYGYTF
J: TRBJ1-5; size: -; D: -; V: TRBV19; DNA: TGTGCCAGTAGTAAACAGGGTCCAGGGAATCAGCCCCAGCATTTT; CDR3: CASSKQGPGNQPQHF
J: TRBJ2-5; size: -; D: -; V: TRBV29-1; DNA: TGCAGCGTTGATTCGGGGGAGGAGACCCAGTACTTC; CDR3: CSVDSGEETQYF
J: TRBJ2-7; size: -; D: TRBD1; V: TRBV19; DNA: TGTGCCAGTAGTCCAAGGGACAGCTCCTACGAGCAGTACTTC; CDR3: CASSPRDSSYEQYF
J: TRBJ1-2; size: -; D: -; V: TRBV6-1; DNA: TGTGCCAGCAGTGCGGGTGGGACTGCGGGGTATGGCTACACCTTC; CDR3: CASSAGGTAGYGYTF
J: TRBJ2-1; size: -; D: -; V: TRBV11-2; DNA: TGTGCCAGCAGCTCACCCAGGGACAATGAGCAGTTCTTC; CDR3: CASSSPRDNEQFF